Below are 18 T cell receptor beta chains sequenced from a single sample in a study of beta chain features in type 1 diabetes. Sequenced material consisted of expressed TCRB transcripts (all of the isolated RNA was reverse transcribed). Assay: immunoSEQ multiplex PCR; the TCRdb copy retains only in-frame clones and omits some. Here the sample spans approximately 240,000 clones, around 15% being singletons. Which antigens these TCRs recognize remains unknown. Study observations and caveats: All four CD4+ subsets of Type 1 diabetes patients contained TCRB CDR3s that were moderately but significantly shorter.

Sequenced input: naive CD4+ T cells from blood. The receptors were sampled from a young man with type 1 diabetes.

J is TRBJ2-5 and V is TRBV10-3; TRBD2 aligns across 8 bases. Trimming took 2 bases from V and 0 from J; bases not matched to a gene: 5. The V gene's germline CDR1 is ENHRY and CDR2 SYGVKD. This CDR3 spans 16 amino acids. The CDR3 spells CAISERGGEYQETQYF. The CDR3 DNA sequence: TGTGCCATCAGTGAGCGGGGGGGAGAGTACCAAGAGACCCAGTACTTC.

This clone was recorded a few times. The rearrangement links TRBV28 to TRBJ2-5, with D possibly being TRBD1 (5 bases). V lost 11 bases and J 4 bases, leaving 17 bases between the germline ends. There are 13 residues in the CDR3. The germline gives CDR1 MDHEN, CDR2 SYDVKM. In nucleotides, the CDR3 is TGTGCCGGGCGAGCCCAAGACAGAGAGACCCAGTACTTC. It specifies CAGRAQDRETQYF.

This clone occurred a few times. This sample also contains other DNA sequences that code for the same CDR3. This chain links TRBV10-3 with TRBJ2-3; the D is unclear. The CDR3 covers 12 residues. Germline V gene lookup returns CDR1 ENHRY and CDR2 SYGVKD. V lost 3 bases and J lost 5, with 6 bases in between. The DNA of the CDR3 is TGTGCCATCAGTGACAGAGGAGATACGCAGTATTTT. Translated, it gives CAISDRGDTQYF.

The chain couples TRBV7-9 to TRBJ1-4; D remains ambiguous. V was trimmed by 4 bases and J by 4 bases, leaving 13 bases between them. The CDR3 is 15 residues long. Germline lookup yields CDR1 SEHNR and CDR2 FQNEAQ (reference sequence). The CDR3 region is CASSSSTGLNEKLFF. DNA of the CDR3: TGTGCCAGCAGCTCCTCGACGGGTCTTAATGAAAAACTGTTTTTT.

This clone has just a few counts. The CDR3 DNA reads as TGCAGCGCCTGGAATCATGGGGAGCAGTACTTC. Its translation is CSAWNHGEQYF. The chain has TRBV29-1 and TRBJ2-7, with D uncertain. The CDR3 has 11 residues. V shed 7 bases and J shed 7 bases, with 14 bases lying between them. The germline V gene encodes CDR1 SQVTM and CDR2 ANQGSEA.

This clone was found a few times. V and J are TRBV10-3 and TRBJ2-1; 14 nucleotides agree with TRBD2. The CDR3 loop spans 14 amino acids. The trim removed 6 bases at V and 7 bases at J, leaving 2 bases unmatched. Germline values: CDR1 ENHRY, CDR2 SYGVKD. CDR3 sequence (DNA): TGTGCCATCAGGGGGACTAGCGGGAGTAATGAGCAGTTCTTC. Its translation: CAIRGTSGSNEQFF.

This clone was seen more than once but under ten times. The chain is built from TRBV5-1 and TRBJ2-1; 12 positions match TRBD2. Germline V gene sequence: CDR1 SGHRS, CDR2 YFSETQ. With V trimmed by 4 bases and J by 13 bases, 6 bases remained unmatched. The CDR3 contains 13 residues. The CDR3 loop reads CASSQLAGGYQFF. The DNA for the CDR3 is TGCGCCAGCAGCCAGCTAGCGGGAGGGTACCAGTTCTTC.

The V call is TRBV29-1, the J call TRBJ2-5; D unclear. The CDR3 extends over 12 amino acids. Trimming removed 7 bases from V and 2 bases from J, with 11 bases in between. Germline CDR1 SQVTM, CDR2 ANQGSEA. CDR3 DNA sequence: TGCAGCGGTGTCGAGGCACAAGAGACCCAGTACTTC. Protein product: CSGVEAQETQYF.

This clone was observed a few times. The chain carries TRBV20-1 and TRBJ2-1; TRBD2 aligns across 7 bases. CDR3 length: 11 residues. Per germline, CDR1 DFQATT and CDR2 SNEGSKA (reference sequence). The V gene end was trimmed by 6 bases and the J gene end by 4 bases; junction bases not matched to a gene: 0. CDR3 amino acids: CSALAYNEQFF. CDR3 coding DNA: TGCAGTGCACTAGCGTACAATGAGCAGTTCTTC.

The rearrangement joins TRBV30 to TRBJ2-7, with D tentatively TRBD1 (5 bases). Germline lookup yields CDR1 GTSNPN and CDR2 SVGIG (reference sequence). CDR3 length: 15 amino acids. The V end lost 2 bases, the J end lost 3 bases, and 17 bases lay between the germline ends. The CDR3 reads CAWSRYNLGLYEQYF. Here the CDR3 DNA reads TGTGCCTGGAGTCGATATAATCTGGGGCTCTACGAGCAGTACTTC.

This clone was seen a few times. The genes are TRBV19 and TRBJ2-5; 7 bases line up with TRBD2. The CDR3 consists of 14 residues. The J segment lost 3 bases and the V segment lost 1 base, leaving 2 bases of the junction unmatched. In germline, CDR1 is LNHDA, CDR2 SQIVND (reference sequence). For the CDR3, the DNA is TGTGCCAGTAGTATAGGGCTAGCGGAAGAGACCCAGTACTTC. Protein: CASSIGLAEETQYF.

This clone was counted only a few times. The V call is TRBV4-1, the J call TRBJ2-6; possibly TRBD1 for D (5 bases). CDR1 and CDR2 (germline): MGHRA, YSYEKL. This CDR3 is 17 amino acids long. Trimming cost V 1 base and J 0 bases, with 10 bases left between them. The CDR3 reads CASSQGRQGSGANVLTF. The CDR3 DNA reads TGCGCCAGCAGCCAAGGCAGGCAGGGCTCTGGGGCCAACGTCCTGACTTTC.

This chain connects TRBV9 to TRBJ2-2; no clear D. The CDR3 is made up of 15 amino acids. V lost 1 base and J lost 1, with 8 bases in between. Germline values: CDR1 SGDLS, CDR2 YYNGEE. This chain's CDR3 is CASSVSGQNTGELFF. In DNA, the CDR3 is TGTGCCAGCAGCGTATCTGGGCAGAACACCGGGGAGCTGTTTTTT.

V is TRBV5-4 and J is TRBJ2-3; D is undetermined. This CDR3 is 15 amino acids long. The germline CDR1 and CDR2 sequences are SGHNT and YYREEE (reference sequence). Deletions cut 4 bases from V and 5 bases from J, with 17 bases between. CDR3: CASSQDLRAIDTQYF. The CDR3, as DNA: TGTGCCAGCAGCCAGGACCTCCGGGCCATAGATACGCAGTATTTT.

There are a few counts of this clone. The chain recombines TRBV30 with TRBJ1-1; no firm D call. CDR1 and CDR2 from the germline V gene are GTSNPN and SVGIG (reference sequence). With 0 bases removed from V and 4 bases from J, the gap between germline ends came to 12 bases. CDR3 length equals 14 residues. CDR3 DNA sequence: TGTGCCTGGAGTGTACAAGAGGGTGGCACTGAAGCTTTCTTT. Protein: CAWSVQEGGTEAFF. Variable domain in full (rest from reference TRBV30 and TRBJ1-1): SQTIHQWPATLVQPVGSPLSLECTVEGTSNPNLYWYRQAAGRGLQLLFYSVGIGQISSEVPQNLSASRPQDRQFILSSKKLLLSDSGFYLCAWSVQEGGTEAFFGQGTRLTVV.

This clone turned up a few times. The CDR3: CASSQDSASSSIQYF. CDR3 bases: TGTGCCAGCAGCCAAGATAGCGCTAGCAGCTCCATTCAGTACTTC. This rearrangement joins TRBV4-2 to TRBJ2-4; maybe TRBD2 (5 bases). The germline CDR1 and CDR2 sequences are LGHNA and YNFKEQ. This CDR3 spans 15 amino acids. Trimming stripped 0 bases from V and 9 bases from J, with 15 bases between.

This rearrangement joins TRBV9 to TRBJ2-5; 9 nucleotides match TRBD1. V was pared by 2 bases and J by 5 bases, with 4 bases of the junction left unmatched. This CDR3 region has 14 residues. The V gene's germline CDR1 is SGDLS and CDR2 YYNGEE. The CDR3 protein is CASSVTGGEETQYF. CDR3 nucleotides: TGTGCCAGCAGCGTCACAGGGGGCGAGGAGACCCAGTACTTC.

The chain recombines TRBV30 with TRBJ1-5; D may be TRBD1 (5 bases). Trimming stripped 4 bases from V and 4 bases from J, with 11 bases between. This CDR3 has 13 amino acids. The germline V gene has CDR1 GTSNPN and CDR2 SVGIG (reference sequence). CDR3 in amino acids: CAWKDGGNQPQHF. DNA for the CDR3: TGTGCCTGGAAAGACGGGGGGAATCAGCCCCAGCATTTT.